A single sample gave rise to the 29 T cell receptor beta chains below, sequenced in a study of beta chain features in type 1 diabetes. The study's findings and limits: When Type 1 diabetes patients were examined, their TCRB CDR3s proved moderately but significantly shorter in all four CD4+ subsets.

These receptors are not linked to any known antigen. Sequencing targeted expressed TCRB transcripts, as all isolated RNA had been reverse transcribed. TCRdb's table, derived via immunoSEQ multiplex PCR, lists solely in-frame clones and lacks some. The sample gives about 160,000 clones, around 8% of which show up once; roughly 0.97% is in the top ten. Sequenced input: central memory CD4+ T cells from blood. All receptors derive from a woman aged 40 to 49 with type 1 diabetes.

This sequence joins TRBV28 and TRBJ1-1; D call uncertain. CDR3 size: 11 residues. Trimming took off 4 bases at V and 10 bases at J, with 10 bases between the two ends. Germline V gene lookup returns CDR1 MDHEN and CDR2 SYDVKM. The chain's CDR3 is CASSSTTVAFF. CDR3 DNA: TGTGCCAGCAGTTCCACTACGGTAGCTTTCTTT.

This clone was seen a few times. The chain uses TRBV6-5 and TRBJ2-5; 11 bases are a match to TRBD2. V shed 4 bases, J shed 7 bases, and the junction held 11 bases outside the gene matches. The CDR3 is 16 amino acids. CDR1 and CDR2 (germline): MNHEY, SVGAGI. CDR3 in DNA: TGTGCCAGCAGTTCTACTAGCGGGGGCTCTTCAGGGACCCAGTACTTC. This translates into CASSSTSGGSSGTQYF.

V and J are TRBV6-6 and TRBJ2-7; the match to TRBD1 covers 8 bases. Per germline, CDR1 MNHNY and CDR2 SVGAGI (reference sequence). Unmatched junction bases numbered 9, after V lost 6 bases and J lost 2 bases. The CDR3 is 15 amino acids. Here the CDR3 DNA reads TGTGCCAGCAGGGACCTGGGGACAGGACCCTACGAGCAGTACTTC. It translates to CASRDLGTGPYEQYF.

The chain couples TRBV6-6 to TRBJ2-7, with D possibly being TRBD2 (6 bases). The germline V gene encodes CDR1 MNHNY and CDR2 SVGAGI (reference sequence). Trimming left V 7 bases short and J 0 bases short, with 10 bases between. The CDR3 extends over 13 amino acids. As DNA, the CDR3 is TGTGCCAGCAATTTAGCGGCCTCCTACGAGCAGTACTTC. As protein: CASNLAASYEQYF.

The chain uses TRBV10-3 and TRBJ2-1, with TRBD1 matching over 8 bases. Germline values: CDR1 ENHRY, CDR2 SYGVKD. J was trimmed by 4 bases and V by 9 bases; bases with no gene match: 8. The CDR3 has 14 residues. CDR3 DNA sequence: TGTGCCATGGGTGGACAGGGTACATACAATGAGCAGTTCTTC. This translates into CAMGGQGTYNEQFF.

This clone was counted a few times. The chain is built from TRBV7-2 and TRBJ2-2, with TRBD1 matching over 7 bases. V shed 1 base, J shed 4 bases, and the junction held 15 bases outside the gene matches. The CDR3 sequence is 19 residues long. The V gene's germline CDR1 is SGHTA and CDR2 FQGNSA. CDR3 region: CASSLVAIGRQGGTGELFF. The CDR3 DNA reads as TGTGCCAGCAGCTTAGTCGCAATAGGCAGACAGGGCGGCACCGGGGAGCTGTTTTTT.

This chain links TRBV9 with TRBJ2-1, with D possibly matching TRBD2 (5 bases). The V and J ends lost 0 bases and 9 bases respectively, with 7 bases between them. Germline V gives CDR1 SGDLS, CDR2 YYNGEE. The CDR3 extends over 12 amino acids. CDR3 nucleotide sequence: TGTGCCAGCAGCGTAGAACGGGGTGAGCAGTTCTTC. Its translation: CASSVERGEQFF.

This chain links TRBV4-1 with TRBJ2-5, with D possibly matching TRBD2 (6 bases). Germline CDR1 and CDR2: MGHRA and YSYEKL. The CDR3 loop spans 15 amino acids. Trimming pared 2 bases from V and 2 bases from J, leaving 12 bases between. The CDR3 nucleotides read TGCGCCAGCAGCCAAAGAGGAGGGCCGCAAGAGACCCAGTACTTC. It translates to CASSQRGGPQETQYF.

This clone was seen a handful of times. The gene calls are TRBV19 and TRBJ2-6; weak D call: TRBD2 (6 bases). Trimming removed 5 bases from V and 1 base from J, with 9 bases in between. Germline values: CDR1 LNHDA, CDR2 SQIVND (reference sequence). CDR3 length: 15 residues. The CDR3 is CASSPGVSGANVLTF. CDR3 bases: TGTGCCAGTAGTCCGGGGGTTTCTGGGGCCAACGTCCTGACTTTC. The variable domain in full, with the rest retrieved from reference TRBV19 and TRBJ2-6, is DGGITQSPKYLFRKEGQNVTLSCEQNLNHDAMYWYRQDPGQGLRLIYYSQIVNDFQKGDIAEGYSVSREKKESFPLTVTSAQKNPTAFYLCASSPGVSGANVLTFGAGSRLTVL.

In this sample, this clone turned up a few times. V gene TRBV29-1 combines with J gene TRBJ1-2; D is perhaps TRBD1 (6 bases). The CDR3 runs to 14 residues. Trimming pared 5 bases from V and 4 bases from J, leaving 17 bases between. CDR1 SQVTM and CDR2 ANQGSEA come from the germline V gene. The CDR3 nucleotides are TGCAGCGTTCGAAAAACGGGGGGCGGCTATGGCTACACCTTC. Its protein is CSVRKTGGGYGYTF.

A few counts support this clone. V usage is TRBV18 and J usage is TRBJ2-4; 9 bases align to TRBD1. With V trimmed by 1 base and J by 11 bases, 12 bases remained unmatched. This CDR3 spans 16 amino acids. Germline assignment: CDR1 KGHSH and CDR2 LQKENI. DNA of the CDR3: TGTGCCAGCTCACCACGGGGGACAGGGAGCCAGGGCGTTCAGTACTTC. Protein product: CASSPRGTGSQGVQYF.

CDR3 coding DNA: TGCGCCAGCAGCCATGGCGACAGGGGGACCGGGGAGCTGTTTTTT. This codes for CASSHGDRGTGELFF. This chain connects TRBV5-1 to TRBJ2-2, with TRBD1 identical over 9 bases. CDR3 length: 15 amino acids. The J segment lost 5 bases and the V segment lost 4 bases, leaving 6 bases of the junction unmatched. Germline V gene data show CDR1 as SGHRS and CDR2 as YFSETQ.

The sample holds a few counts of this clone. The V call is TRBV15, the J call TRBJ2-1; the D gene is possibly TRBD2 (6 bases). V lost 2 bases and J lost 6, with 14 bases in between. Germline V gene data show CDR1 as LNHNV and CDR2 as YYDKDF (reference sequence). CDR3 size: 15 residues. The CDR3 DNA sequence: TGTGCCACCAGCAGAAATAGCGGAGAGGGCAATGAGCAGTTCTTC. It yields the protein CATSRNSGEGNEQFF.

This clone was seen a handful of times. CDR3 in amino acids: CSVSGASYNEQFF. In nucleotides, the CDR3 is TGCAGCGTCTCAGGGGCCTCCTACAATGAGCAGTTCTTC. This rearrangement joins TRBV29-1 to TRBJ2-1; maybe TRBD1 (6 bases). The CDR3 totals 13 residues. Germline CDR1 reads SQVTM; CDR2 reads ANQGSEA. Trimming shortened V by 6 bases and J by 0 bases, and 9 bases separated the two germline ends.

The chain links TRBV14 to TRBJ1-6, with a possible D match to TRBD1 (5 bases). CDR1 and CDR2 from the germline V gene are SGHDN and FVKESK. V dropped 2 bases and J dropped 0 bases, with 17 bases sitting between them. This CDR3 contains 19 residues. The CDR3 here is CASSQSSGGWSSYNSPLHF. In nucleotides, the CDR3 is TGTGCCAGCAGCCAATCATCCGGGGGATGGAGCTCCTATAATTCACCCCTCCACTTT.

This clone has more than one count but fewer than ten. This sequence joins TRBV7-3 and TRBJ1-1; 10 nucleotides agree with TRBD1. The CDR3 length is 15 residues. The V gene end was trimmed by 5 bases and the J gene end by 11 bases; junction bases not matched to a gene: 14. CDR1 SGHTA and CDR2 FQGTGA come from the germline V gene. In DNA, the CDR3 is TGTGCCAGCAGCCTTCGGGGGACAGGGGCGACTCCGGCTTTCTTT. Translation: CASSLRGTGATPAFF.

This clone showed up just a few times. The rearrangement uses TRBV7-9 and TRBJ1-2; a weak D match, TRBD1 (5 bases). The CDR3 has 13 amino acids. V lost 3 bases, J lost 8 bases, and 13 bases lay in between. Per the germline V gene, CDR1 is SEHNR and CDR2 is FQNEAQ (reference sequence). The CDR3 DNA reads TGTGCCAGCAGCTTCTTAGGGGATGAGGGCTACACCTTC. Translating it yields CASSFLGDEGYTF.

The rearrangement links TRBV18 to TRBJ2-7, with 10 nucleotides matching TRBD1. V shed 4 bases and J 7 bases; nucleotides not matched to a gene: 4. The CDR3 extends over 13 amino acids. Germline V CDR1 and CDR2: KGHSH, LQKENI. The CDR3 DNA reads TGTGCCAGCTCACGGGACAGGGGCGGAGAGCAGTACTTC. It is translated as CASSRDRGGEQYF. Using reference TRBV18 and TRBJ2-7 for the parts outside the CDR3, the full variable domain is NAGVMQNPRHLVRRRGQEARLRCSPMKGHSHVYWYRQLPEEGLKFMVYLQKENIIDESGMPKERFSAEFPKEGPSILRIQQVVRGDSAAYFCASSRDRGGEQYFGPGTRLTVT.

The gene calls are TRBV7-9 and TRBJ2-3, with 11 bases lining up with TRBD2. This CDR3 spans 14 amino acids. The junction had 1 base not matched to a gene; V was cut back by 3 bases and J by 5 bases. Per the germline V gene, CDR1 is SEHNR and CDR2 is FQNEAQ (reference sequence). CDR3 nucleotide sequence: TGTGCCAGCAGCTTGGGACTAGCGGTAGATACGCAGTATTTT. It codes for CASSLGLAVDTQYF.

The chain links TRBV7-3 to TRBJ2-1, with D perhaps TRBD1 (6 bases). The CDR3 is 15 amino acids. V was clipped by 5 bases and J by 7 bases, with 18 bases between them. Germline V gene lookup returns CDR1 SGHTA and CDR2 FQGTGA. The CDR3 DNA reads TGTGCCAGCAGCCCCTCGGACAGTTTTGGGAATGAGCAGTTCTTC. As protein: CASSPSDSFGNEQFF.

This clone was observed at least ten times. The rearrangement links TRBV21-1 to TRBJ1-5; the table gives TRBD1 as D, unverified against the DNA. TRBV21-1 is reported as a pseudogene. The CDR3 is 14 amino acids. This CDR3 is CASSRQVKDQPQHF. The DNA for the CDR3 is TGTGCCAGCAGCAGACAGGTGAAGGATCAGCCCCAGCATTTT.

This clone was seen more than once but under ten times. This rearrangement joins TRBV27 to TRBJ1-1; perhaps TRBD1 as D (6 bases). Germline CDR1 and CDR2: MNHEY and SMNVEV (reference sequence). The CDR3 covers 16 residues. The germline V and J ends were trimmed by 2 bases and 6 bases, with 19 bases remaining between them. CDR3 in DNA: TGTGCCAGCAGTTTAAAGATTAGCTTCGCAGGGGCTGAAGCTTTCTTT. Encoded protein: CASSLKISFAGAEAFF.

This clone was seen a few times. CDR3 in amino acids: CAWNPGQTTLKAFF. CDR3 sequence (DNA): TGTGCCTGGAACCCGGGACAGACAACACTGAAAGCTTTCTTT. This chain connects TRBV30 to TRBJ1-1, with 7 positions matching TRBD1. CDR1 and CDR2 (germline): GTSNPN, SVGIG (reference sequence). The CDR3 length is 14 residues. V lost 4 bases, J lost 9 bases, and 14 bases stayed unmatched. The full variable domain, rest sourced from reference TRBV30 and TRBJ1-1, is SQTIHQWPATLVQPVGSPLSLECTVEGTSNPNLYWYRQAAGRGLQLLFYSVGIGQISSEVPQNLSASRPQDRQFILSSKKLLLSDSGFYLCAWNPGQTTLKAFFGQGTRLTVV.

Only a few counts were recorded for this clone. The J gene is TRBJ2-2, the V gene TRBV4-3; 8 bases fit TRBD1. V was clipped by 8 bases and J by 1 base; unmatched bases: 12. The CDR3 sequence is 17 residues long. Germline V gives CDR1 LGHNA, CDR2 YSLEER. CDR3 protein: CASSAGTGRMNTGELFF. In DNA, the CDR3 is TGCGCCAGCTCGGCCGGGACAGGTAGAATGAACACCGGGGAGCTGTTTTTT.

This clone has just a few counts. The chain links TRBV9 to TRBJ2-3; maybe TRBD2 (7 bases). CDR1 is SGDLS, CDR2 YYNGEE, per germline. Trimming took 1 base from V and 3 from J, leaving 15 bases between them. The CDR3 is 16 residues long. Here the CDR3 DNA reads TGTGCCAGCAGCGTAAGGGGGGGGCAGGTAACAGATACGCAGTATTTT. Its translation is CASSVRGGQVTDTQYF.

Here the CDR3 reads CASSLTGGTGANVLTF. CDR3 nucleotides: TGTGCCAGCAGTTTGACAGGGGGAACGGGGGCCAACGTCCTGACTTTC. The chain joins TRBV28 to TRBJ2-6, with 9 positions matching TRBD1. The CDR3 spans 16 residues. In germline, CDR1 is MDHEN, CDR2 SYDVKM. V was pared by 3 bases and J by 4 bases, with 4 bases of the junction left unmatched.

This clone was seen a few times. The rearrangement links TRBV7-2 to TRBJ2-3, with D tentatively TRBD1 (6 bases). V lost 5 bases to trimming and J lost 4 bases, with 16 bases between them. This CDR3 is built from 15 residues. Germline V gene data show CDR1 as SGHTA and CDR2 as FQGNSA. In nucleotides, the CDR3 is TGTGCCAGCAGCGTACAGGGATCAAGGTCAGATACGCAGTATTTT. This encodes CASSVQGSRSDTQYF.

The sample holds a few counts of this clone. The chain is built from TRBV7-2 and TRBJ2-5, with 8 nucleotides matching TRBD2. Germline CDR1 and CDR2: SGHTA and FQGNSA. The CDR3 contains 16 residues. Trimming cost V 1 base and J 5 bases; bases outside gene matches: 9. CDR3 DNA: TGTGCCAGCAGCTTAGGACTAATAGCGGGGAGGGAGACCCAGTACTTC. It is translated as CASSLGLIAGRETQYF. The variable domain in full, completed from reference TRBV7-2 and TRBJ2-5, reads GAGVSQSPSNKVTEKGKDVELRCDPISGHTALYWYRQSLGQGLEFLIYFQGNSAPDKSGLPSDRFSAERTGGSVSTLTIQRTQQEDSAVYLCASSLGLIAGRETQYFGPGTRLLVL.

The chain has TRBV7-2 and TRBJ1-1; no clear D gene. Germline V gene data show CDR1 as SGHTA and CDR2 as FQGNSA. The CDR3 consists of 15 residues. V was shortened by 1 base and J by 1 base, with 10 bases between the two germline ends. This CDR3 is CASSLGVIRNTEAFF. CDR3 DNA: TGTGCCAGCAGCTTAGGCGTCATCCGGAACACTGAAGCTTTCTTT.